These 32 T cell receptor beta chains were sequenced from one sample in a study of CD8+ T cells in alopecia areata. The treatment here: oral pan-JAK inhibitor, 5-10 mg twice daily. Investigators isolated RNA and reverse transcribed it into cDNA to act as the sequencing template. Repertoires were generated with immunoSEQ multiplex PCR, while TCRdb's copy carries only in-frame clones and drops some. The data contain approximately 180,000 clones, more than 50% of them singletons. The sample in question was CD4+ T cells sorted from blood, obtained at week 24, from a patient treated with tofacitinib. These receptor sequences come from a human donor with alopecia areata.

This clone was observed a single time. The chain recombines TRBV29-1 with TRBJ1-2, with a possible D match to TRBD1 (5 bases). CDR1 SQVTM and CDR2 ANQGSEA come from the germline V gene. Trimming took 1 base from V and 9 from J, leaving 18 bases between them. CDR3 length equals 14 residues. CDR3 nucleotides: TGCAGCGTTGAAGGAAAAGGGACTCCTGGGCGCTACACCTTC. This encodes CSVEGKGTPGRYTF.

The rearrangement uses TRBV5-6 and TRBJ1-2; TRBD1 matches 7 bases. Germline CDR1 and CDR2: SGHDT and YYEEEE. The CDR3 loop spans 15 amino acids. Losses at the gene ends were 4 bases for V and 0 bases for J; bases not matched to a gene: 6. The CDR3 spells CASSPRGTANYGYTF. CDR3 nucleotide sequence: TGTGCCAGCAGCCCCCGTGGGACAGCTAACTATGGCTACACCTTC.

J is TRBJ2-5 and V is TRBV5-4; D possibly uses TRBD1 or TRBD2 (5 bases each). With 5 bases removed from V and 5 bases from J, the gap between germline ends came to 13 bases. This CDR3 region has 13 residues. Germline CDR1 and CDR2: SGHNT and YYREEE (reference sequence). The CDR3 loop is CASSRDLGETQYF. CDR3 coding DNA: TGTGCCAGCAGTCGGGACCTGGGGGAGACCCAGTACTTC. The whole variable domain, filled in from reference TRBV5-4 and TRBJ2-5, reads ETGVTQSPTHLIKTRGQQVTLRCSSQSGHNTVSWYQQALGQGPQFIFQYYREEENGRGNFPPRFSGLQFPNYSSELNVNALELDDSALYLCASSRDLGETQYFGPGTRLLVL.

There are a few counts of this clone. This chain links TRBV29-1 with TRBJ2-1, with TRBD2 as a possible D gene (7 bases). Trimming took 7 bases from V and 4 from J, leaving 23 bases between them. The V gene's germline CDR1 is SQVTM and CDR2 ANQGSEA. The CDR3 covers 16 residues. CDR3 nucleotide sequence: TGCAGCGCCTTAAAACGGGGCGGGGGCCCGTACAATGAGCAGTTCTTC. Translation gives CSALKRGGGPYNEQFF.

This clone appeared once. This chain links TRBV29-1 with TRBJ1-2; possibly TRBD1 for D (6 bases). Germline CDR1 reads SQVTM; CDR2 reads ANQGSEA. The CDR3 sequence is 13 residues long. Trimming shortened V by 4 bases and J by 3 bases, and 12 bases separated the two germline ends. The CDR3 DNA reads TGCAGCGTTGTTAAGGAGGGGGACTATGGCTACACCTTC. This gives the protein CSVVKEGDYGYTF.

V usage is TRBV30 and J usage is TRBJ1-6; D not certain. V shed 2 bases and J shed 7 bases, with 9 bases lying between them. This CDR3 is built from 13 residues. In germline, CDR1 is GTSNPN, CDR2 SVGIG (reference sequence). CDR3 DNA sequence: TGTGCCTGGAGTCCACTCCTGAATTCACCCCTCCACTTT. Translation: CAWSPLLNSPLHF.

This sequence joins TRBV6-6 and TRBJ2-5; D may correspond to TRBD1 or TRBD2 (5 bases each). Between the trimmed V and J ends, which lost 0 bases and 2 bases, there was a span of 13 bases. The CDR3 sequence is 16 residues long. The germline V gene has CDR1 MNHNY and CDR2 SVGAGI (reference sequence). This CDR3 reads CASSYSRGSQQETQYF. CDR3 bases: TGTGCCAGCAGTTACTCGAGGGGCTCCCAACAAGAGACCCAGTACTTC.

CDR3 sequence: CASSEGLADTQYF. In DNA form, the CDR3 reads TGTGCCAGCAGTGAGGGGTTGGCAGATACGCAGTATTTT. The genes are TRBV25-1 and TRBJ2-3; no firm D call. Germline CDR1 reads MGHDK; CDR2 reads SYGVNS. The V gene lost 3 bases and the J gene lost 4 bases, with 8 bases spanning the gap. The CDR3 has 13 residues. Full variable domain (rest looked up from reference TRBV25-1 and TRBJ2-3): EADIYQTPRYLVIGTGKKITLECSQTMGHDKMYWYQQDPGMELHLIHYSYGVNSTEKGDLSSESTVSRIRTEHFPLTLESARPSHTSQYLCASSEGLADTQYFGPGTRLTVL.

The rearrangement links TRBV9 to TRBJ2-7, with 14 bases fitting TRBD2. The CDR3 totals 16 residues. J was trimmed by 7 bases and V by 3 bases; bases with no gene match: 9. Per the germline V gene, CDR1 is SGDLS and CDR2 is YYNGEE. The CDR3 region is CASSAGGLAGAGEQYF. CDR3 sequence (DNA): TGTGCCAGCAGCGCTGGGGGACTAGCGGGGGCAGGAGAGCAGTACTTC.

The V gene is TRBV9, the J gene TRBJ2-3; 8 bases map to TRBD2. V was pared by 1 base and J by 5 bases, with 9 bases of the junction left unmatched. Germline V gene sequence: CDR1 SGDLS, CDR2 YYNGEE. The CDR3 is 16 residues long. The chain's CDR3 is CASSVIGGATIDTQYF. The CDR3 DNA reads as TGTGCCAGCAGCGTAATCGGGGGGGCCACGATAGATACGCAGTATTTT.

V and J are TRBV14 and TRBJ1-4; 7 positions match TRBD1. V trimming: 4 bases; J trimming: 4 bases; junction bases outside the gene matches: 9. The CDR3 is made up of 16 amino acids. From germline, CDR1 is SGHDN and CDR2 FVKESK. Here the CDR3 reads CASSRFIRDSNEKLFF. The CDR3 DNA reads TGTGCCAGCAGCCGTTTTATCCGGGACAGTAATGAAAAACTGTTTTTT.

CDR3 protein: CATSRVKGRPDDTQYF. The DNA of the CDR3 is TGTGCCACCAGCAGAGTGAAAGGGAGGCCTGATGATACGCAGTATTTT. The chain uses TRBV15 and TRBJ2-3, with a possible D match to TRBD2 (6 bases). Germline CDR1 LNHNV, CDR2 YYDKDF (reference sequence). V lost 1 base to trimming and J lost 6 bases, with 17 bases between them. The CDR3 covers 16 residues. Filled out from reference TRBV15 and TRBJ2-3, the complete variable domain reads DAMVIQNPRYQVTQFGKPVTLSCSQTLNHNVMYWYQQKSSQAPKLLFHYYDKDFNNEADTPDNFQSRRPNTSFCFLDIRSPGLGDTAMYLCATSRVKGRPDDTQYFGPGTRLTVL.

This clone has more than one count but fewer than ten. The rearrangement links TRBV6-1 to TRBJ2-6, with D unresolved. With 1 base removed from V and 0 bases from J, the gap between germline ends came to 4 bases. CDR1 MNHNS and CDR2 SASEGT come from the germline V gene. The CDR3 covers 15 residues. CDR3 loop: CASSEEVSGANVLTF. The CDR3 nucleotides read TGTGCCAGCAGTGAAGAGGTCTCTGGGGCCAACGTCCTGACTTTC.

The chain uses TRBV6-1 and TRBJ1-5; 8 bases fit TRBD1. The V segment lost 8 bases and the J segment 4 bases; nucleotides outside the gene matches: 7. Looked up from germline, CDR1 is MNHNS and CDR2 is SASEGT. CDR3 length: 14 residues. The CDR3 loop is CASGADRGNQPQHF. In nucleotides, the CDR3 is TGTGCCAGCGGCGCCGACAGGGGAAATCAGCCCCAGCATTTT.

The CDR3 bases are TGTGCCAGCAGTAGGGACAGGAACTATGGCTACACCTTC. It codes for CASSRDRNYGYTF. The genes are TRBV2 and TRBJ1-2; 8 bases fit TRBD1. Germline CDR1 and CDR2: SNHLY and FYNNEI. This CDR3 is built from 13 residues. V lost 5 bases, J lost 2 bases, and 1 base stayed unmatched.

This clone was detected only a few times. The chain uses TRBV30 and TRBJ1-2, with D maybe TRBD1 (6 bases). The germline V gene has CDR1 GTSNPN and CDR2 SVGIG (reference sequence). V was trimmed by 5 bases and J by 8 bases, leaving 21 bases between them. The CDR3 runs to 14 residues. In DNA form, the CDR3 reads TGTGCCTGGTCAGTGGGCAGGGGTTCTAGCGGCTACACCTTC. Protein: CAWSVGRGSSGYTF.

The J gene is TRBJ2-1, the V gene TRBV27; 8 nucleotides match TRBD2. Trimming at V came to 2 bases and at J to 0 bases, leaving 3 bases not matched to a gene. This CDR3 spans 16 amino acids. The V gene's germline CDR1 is MNHEY and CDR2 SMNVEV (reference sequence). The CDR3 reads CASSLVAGSSYNEQFF. For the CDR3, the DNA is TGTGCCAGCAGTTTAGTAGCGGGGAGCTCCTACAATGAGCAGTTCTTC.

This clone was counted a few times. This chain uses TRBV5-4 with TRBJ1-2; TRBD1 might be the D (5 bases). Deletions cut 0 bases from V and 9 bases from J, with 15 bases between. The CDR3 consists of 14 residues. CDR1 SGHNT and CDR2 YYREEE come from the germline V gene (reference sequence). The CDR3 DNA reads as TGTGCCAGCAGCTTGGCCGAGGGGAGAGCAAGCTACACCTTC. Translating it yields CASSLAEGRASYTF.

This chain joins TRBV11-2 and TRBJ1-2; D may be TRBD1 (6 bases). CDR3 length: 13 residues. Looked up from germline, CDR1 is SGHAT and CDR2 is FQNNGV. V was cut by 5 bases and J by 4 bases, with 11 bases left in between. The CDR3 DNA reads as TGTGCCAGCAGCGTCGGACAGCCCTATGGCTACACCTTC. It specifies CASSVGQPYGYTF.

CDR3 in amino acids: CASSVQVSYEQYF. The CDR3, as DNA: TGTGCCAGTAGTGTACAGGTCAGCTACGAGCAGTACTTC. V usage is TRBV19 and J usage is TRBJ2-7; D is perhaps TRBD1 (5 bases). V was cut by 5 bases and J by 3 bases, with 11 bases left in between. Germline CDR1 and CDR2: LNHDA and SQIVND (reference sequence). The CDR3 consists of 13 residues. Together with reference TRBV19 and TRBJ2-7, the CDR3 gives the full variable domain: DGGITQSPKYLFRKEGQNVTLSCEQNLNHDAMYWYRQDPGQGLRLIYYSQIVNDFQKGDIAEGYSVSREKKESFPLTVTSAQKNPTAFYLCASSVQVSYEQYFGPGTRLTVT.

The chain is built from TRBV10-3 and TRBJ2-1, with a tentative D call TRBD2 (6 bases). CDR3 length equals 12 residues. Germline-derived CDR1 and CDR2 are ENHRY and SYGVKD. Trimming took 6 bases from V and 9 from J, leaving 12 bases between them. For the CDR3, the DNA is TGTGCCATCAGCGCCACCGGGGGTGAGCAGTTCTTC. It specifies CAISATGGEQFF.

Written as DNA, the CDR3 is TGTGCCAGCAGCGTAGCCCCGAACACTGAAGCTTTCTTT. Translating gives CASSVAPNTEAFF. The chain is built from TRBV9 and TRBJ1-1; D is unclear. V lost 0 bases to trimming and J lost 1 base, with 4 bases between them. Germline loops: CDR1 SGDLS, CDR2 YYNGEE. CDR3 length: 13 residues. The variable domain in full, completed from reference TRBV9 and TRBJ1-1, reads DSGVTQTPKHLITATGQRVTLRCSPRSGDLSVYWYQQSLDQGLQFLIQYYNGEERAKGNILERFSAQQFPDLHSELNLSSLELGDSALYFCASSVAPNTEAFFGQGTRLTVV.

The rearrangement links TRBV5-6 to TRBJ1-5; weak D call: TRBD1 (5 bases). Trimming removed 2 bases at V and 3 bases at J, with 12 bases between. Germline CDR1 is SGHDT and CDR2 is YYEEEE. The CDR3 consists of 15 residues. Here the CDR3 DNA reads TGTGCCAGCAGCTTTTGGGGGGGAGTCAATCAGCCCCAGCATTTT. It codes for CASSFWGGVNQPQHF.

This chain uses TRBV6-6 with TRBJ2-2; no reliable D call. Trimming removed 4 bases at V and 1 base at J, with 10 bases between. The CDR3 contains 15 residues. Germline values: CDR1 MNHNY, CDR2 SVGAGI (reference sequence). In nucleotides, the CDR3 is TGTGCCAGCAGTTTTCCGAAATTGAACACCGGGGAGCTGTTTTTT. The encoded protein is CASSFPKLNTGELFF.

This chain connects TRBV5-1 to TRBJ2-7, with TRBD1 identical over 7 bases. Per the germline V gene, CDR1 is SGHRS and CDR2 is YFSETQ. CDR3 length equals 15 residues. The ends lost 4 bases at V and 2 bases at J; junction bases unmatched: 9. In DNA, the CDR3 is TGCGCCAGCAGCCCCGACAGGGTTCGCCCCTACGAGCAGTACTTC. It yields the protein CASSPDRVRPYEQYF.

This chain joins TRBV4-1 and TRBJ1-6; possible D gene TRBD1, 5 bases. The CDR3 extends over 14 amino acids. Germline values: CDR1 MGHRA, CDR2 YSYEKL. V lost 7 bases and J 8 bases, leaving 15 bases between the germline ends. For the CDR3, the DNA is TGCGCCAGCACCCTCGGGGCTCACGATTCACCCCTCCACTTT. This encodes CASTLGAHDSPLHF.

V usage is TRBV30 and J usage is TRBJ1-5, with D maybe TRBD1 (6 bases). This CDR3 is built from 13 residues. V gave up 1 base and J gave up 7 bases, with 11 bases separating them. Germline CDR1 GTSNPN, CDR2 SVGIG (reference sequence). CDR3 coding DNA: TGTGCCTGGAGTGGGGGGGCTAGCCAGCCCCAGCATTTT. Translating gives CAWSGGASQPQHF.

The table lists this clone with a count of one. The CDR3 bases are TGTGCCAGCAGGGTGATGGGACAGGGGGGAGATACGCAGTATTTT. This gives the protein CASRVMGQGGDTQYF. The V gene is TRBV2, the J gene TRBJ2-3; 11 bases match TRBD1. V was pared by 6 bases and J by 5 bases, with 7 bases of the junction left unmatched. CDR1 is SNHLY and CDR2 is FYNNEI in the germline V gene. This CDR3 has 15 amino acids.

This chain uses TRBV29-1 with TRBJ2-3, with 10 bases matching TRBD1. V lost 4 bases and J lost 4; bases outside the gene matches: 14. The CDR3 loop spans 17 amino acids. Germline V lookup: CDR1 SQVTM, CDR2 ANQGSEA. The CDR3 spells CSVGFIAGTGVADTQYF. The CDR3 DNA sequence: TGCAGCGTTGGATTCATCGCCGGGACAGGGGTAGCAGATACGCAGTATTTT.

The V gene is TRBV7-2, the J gene TRBJ2-2, with D uncertain. Trimming left V 5 bases short and J 0 bases short, with 4 bases between. Germline V gene data show CDR1 as SGHTA and CDR2 as FQGNSA. The CDR3 loop spans 13 amino acids. This chain's CDR3 is CASSPTNTGELFF. CDR3 sequence (DNA): TGTGCCAGCAGCCCCACGAACACCGGGGAGCTGTTTTTT.

The chain joins TRBV10-2 to TRBJ2-7; D not certain. V was cut by 0 bases and J by 7 bases, with 13 bases left in between. CDR3 length equals 14 residues. The germline gives CDR1 WSHSY, CDR2 SAAADI. CDR3 sequence reads: CASSESGGRWEQYF. CDR3 coding DNA: TGCGCCAGCAGTGAGTCTGGCGGCCGATGGGAGCAGTACTTC.

This clone was seen a few times. The V call is TRBV5-6, the J call TRBJ2-1, with D possibly being TRBD2 (6 bases). The CDR3 spans 14 residues. CDR1 and CDR2 (germline): SGHDT, YYEEEE. Trimming removed 4 bases at V and 3 bases at J, with 11 bases between. The CDR3 bases are TGTGCCAGCAGCGAAGGGACTCTCTACAATGAGCAGTTCTTC. Translated: CASSEGTLYNEQFF.